Detailed here is one TCR beta chain. Its matching antigen is unknown. CDR3 length: 15 amino acids. The junction had 2 bases not matched to a gene; V was cut back by 0 bases and J by 2 bases. Germline-derived CDR1 and CDR2 are SGHRS and YFSETQ. These data belong to a study of T cell responses to AZD1222 COVID-19 vaccine. Sequencing used immunoSEQ multiplex PCR; TCRdb keeps in-frame clones, though not all of them. The profile covers approximately 60,000 clones, with approximately 83% appearing a single time and around an eighth taken by the ten largest. General study points: Baseline seropositivity characterized only a handful of AZD1222 recipients.

This chain connects TRBV5-1 to TRBJ2-3; 8 nucleotides line up with TRBD1. The TCR originated in an adult in good health. The specimen comprised peripheral blood, sampled on day 0 of AZD1222 vaccination. The chain's CDR3 is CASSLGTGTTDTQYF. Here the CDR3 DNA reads TGCGCCAGCAGCTTGGGGACAGGGACCACAGATACGCAGTATTTT.